These T cell receptor beta chains were read from a single sample in a study of blood T cell repertoires in COVID-19. Clones were read by immunoSEQ multiplex PCR, and TCRdb kept only the in-frame ones, dropping some. This table has approximately 290,000 clones, around 85% appearing once. Source material: PBMCs or T cells enriched from blood (not recorded which). The origin of the receptors is a woman under 40 who had recovered from COVID-19. Each CDR3 is given with its conserved first and last residue. Each record gives: J gene, V gene, CDR3 protein.

>TRBJ1-2|TRBV3-1/TRBV3-2
CASSPGQDLYGYTF
>TRBJ2-1|TRBV11-1
CASSSTSGAYNGQFF
>TRBJ2-5|TRBV16
CASSPLRGRGETQYF
>TRBJ2-7|TRBV6-6
CASSYGADEQYF
>TRBJ1-1|TRBV6-5
CASSYGQTTEAFF
>TRBJ2-7|TRBV19
CASSRGRGADYEQYF
>TRBJ2-1|TRBV6-5
CASSYKQRGLDEQFF
>TRBJ2-3|TRBV5-4
CASSLEGTDTQYF
>TRBJ1-3|TRBV28
CASSSSGGARGNTIYF
>TRBJ2-7|TRBV19
CASRQGKWVQYF
>TRBJ2-7|TRBV10-3
CATGTSQGTGEQYF
>TRBJ2-7|TRBV27
CASSFRQGSYEQYF
>TRBJ2-5|TRBV7-8
CASSLWWQNQETQYF
>TRBJ2-7|TRBV30
CAWSVPQFPYEQYF
>TRBJ1-2|TRBV3-1/TRBV3-2
CASSQVGSGNPYTF
>TRBJ2-3|TRBV24-1
CATSDWTSGYTDTQYF
>TRBJ2-1|TRBV10-1
CASSERRLAGVRDEQFF
>TRBJ1-5|TRBV21-1
CASSYRGPGQSNQPQHF
>TRBJ1-1|TRBV2
CASTYRTLNTEAFF
>TRBJ1-2|TRBV7-9
CASSLAGGRKAYGYTF
>TRBJ2-2|TRBV27
CASSYLTRDLRELFF
>TRBJ1-1|TRBV19
CASSIGAGQGHVNTEAFF
>TRBJ2-5|TRBV7-8
CASSTKRGTGTETQYF
>TRBJ1-2|TRBV4-1
CASSPRQGGYYTF
>TRBJ2-7|TRBV5-5
CASRRGTGEQYF
>TRBJ2-7|TRBV27
CASRGAPNYEQYF
>TRBJ1-1|TRBV19
CASTVRQGPYTEAFF
>TRBJ1-1|TRBV5-4
CASKLWGENTEAFF
>TRBJ2-7|TRBV28
CASSFQGKGPYEQYF
>TRBJ2-7|TRBV30
CAWTLDRTLYEQYF
>TRBJ2-3|TRBV18
CASSLTGISDTQYF
>TRBJ1-1|TRBV19
CASSIGQGNLIVDTEAFF
>TRBJ1-2|TRBV28
CASSLARDNGYTF
>TRBJ1-5|TRBV28
CASRSQGSGQPQHF
>TRBJ2-5|TRBV2
CASSVAAETQYF
>TRBJ2-7|TRBV7-3
CASSSPGQGAEEQYF
>TRBJ2-7|TRBV10-3
CAIGREGSGIARGYEQYF
>TRBJ2-3|TRBV9
CASSVAVQGWGDTQYF
>TRBJ2-2|TRBV7-3
CASSLSPSGRSGELFF
>TRBJ1-1|TRBV28
CASSFLLLGGPLNTEAFF
>TRBJ2-7|TRBV10-1
CASSELSTGLLHEQYF
>TRBJ1-6|TRBV28
CASHPAGLGYNSPLHF
>TRBJ1-2|TRBV6-2/TRBV6-3
CASSYSLTGFYGYTF
>TRBJ2-4|TRBV11-2
CASSFGTGTAKNIQYF
>TRBJ2-2|TRBV6-5
CASSYRAGGTGELFF
>TRBJ1-3|TRBV6-5
CASSYSGAYGNTIYF
>TRBJ1-2|TRBV28
CASSLLDGGYGYTF
>TRBJ1-4|TRBV5-1
CASSLRDRATNEKLFF
>TRBJ1-1|TRBV5-4
CASSWGQGAQSTEAFF
>TRBJ1-1|TRBV7-9
CASSLAPGAEAFF
>TRBJ2-6|TRBV27
CASTYRPFHTSAGANVLTF